The 10 T cell receptor beta chains below all came from one sample that was sequenced in a study of cytomegalovirus exposure and HLA in healthy donors. TCRdb keeps only in-frame clones here, not all; method: immunoSEQ multiplex PCR. The sample carries 200,000 or so clones, 75% to 85% recorded once. The sample taken for sequencing was PBMCs. These receptors were taken from a woman in her 30s in good health and CMV-seropositive.

V is TRBV5-1 and J is TRBJ2-1, with D perhaps matching TRBD2 (7 bases). Germline V gene lookup returns CDR1 SGHRS and CDR2 YFSETQ. The CDR3 has 12 amino acids. Trimming took off 4 bases at V and 9 bases at J, with 11 bases between the two ends. The chain's CDR3 is CASSLRGGEQFF. As DNA, the CDR3 is TGCGCCAGCAGCCTAAGGGGGGGTGAGCAGTTCTTC.

The chain employs TRBV6-4 and TRBJ2-7, with TRBD2 matching 9 bases. CDR3 length: 15 amino acids. V trimming: 6 bases; J trimming: 3 bases; junction bases outside the gene matches: 9. The germline gives CDR1 MRHNA, CDR2 SNTAGT. Here the CDR3 DNA reads TGTGCCAGCAGCGAAGGGACTAGCCACATCTACGAGCAGTACTTC. Its translation: CASSEGTSHIYEQYF.

This sequence joins TRBV27 and TRBJ2-7, with 8 bases aligning to TRBD2. CDR3 length equals 15 residues. Germline values: CDR1 MNHEY, CDR2 SMNVEV (reference sequence). Trimming took 4 bases from V and 7 from J; bases not matched to a gene: 12. The CDR3 region is CASSSLAAGVKEQYF. CDR3 nucleotide sequence: TGTGCCAGCAGTTCACTAGCGGCGGGGGTGAAAGAGCAGTACTTC.

The V gene is TRBV2, the J gene TRBJ1-2; 7 bases map to TRBD1. The CDR3 loop spans 13 amino acids. The trim removed 6 bases at V and 3 bases at J, leaving 4 bases unmatched. Germline V gene data show CDR1 as SNHLY and CDR2 as FYNNEI. CDR3: CASRGGSHYGYTF. The DNA of the CDR3 is TGTGCCAGCAGAGGGGGCAGCCACTATGGCTACACCTTC.

The rearrangement uses TRBV27 and TRBJ2-1; D gene uncertain. Per the germline V gene, CDR1 is MNHEY and CDR2 is SMNVEV (reference sequence). The germline V and J ends were trimmed by 4 bases and 9 bases, with 13 bases remaining between them. The CDR3 covers 13 residues. CDR3 nucleotides: TGTGCCAGCAGTTCCCATCTAGTGGCTGAGCAGTTCTTC. This encodes CASSSHLVAEQFF.

CDR3 sequence reads: CAFGLAGLTDTQYF. CDR3 DNA: TGTGCCTTCGGACTAGCGGGCTTAACAGATACGCAGTATTTT. This chain links TRBV30 with TRBJ2-3, with 11 bases identical to TRBD2. The length of the CDR3 is 14 residues. Per germline, CDR1 GTSNPN and CDR2 SVGIG (reference sequence). V was pared by 7 bases and J by 3 bases, with 6 bases of the junction left unmatched. Full variable domain (missing parts from reference TRBV30 and TRBJ2-3): SQTIHQWPATLVQPVGSPLSLECTVEGTSNPNLYWYRQAAGRGLQLLFYSVGIGQISSEVPQNLSASRPQDRQFILSSKKLLLSDSGFYLCAFGLAGLTDTQYFGPGTRLTVL.

This chain connects TRBV28 to TRBJ2-7; 9 bases are a match to TRBD1. Germline loops: CDR1 MDHEN, CDR2 SYDVKM. The CDR3 has 14 amino acids. V trimming: 3 bases; J trimming: 4 bases; junction bases outside the gene matches: 4. In DNA, the CDR3 is TGTGCCAGCAGTTTCGGGACAGGGTGGTACGAGCAGTACTTC. It is translated as CASSFGTGWYEQYF.

The gene calls are TRBV5-1 and TRBJ1-1, with TRBD1 identical over 7 bases. The CDR3 loop spans 16 amino acids. CDR1 is SGHRS and CDR2 is YFSETQ in the germline V gene. J was trimmed by 5 bases and V by 2 bases; bases with no gene match: 12. The CDR3 region is CASSLQTQGVGTEAFF. DNA for the CDR3: TGCGCCAGCAGCTTACAAACCCAGGGGGTTGGGACTGAAGCTTTCTTT.

The V and J genes are TRBV29-1 and TRBJ1-1; TRBD1 matches at 9 bases. This CDR3 contains 14 residues. The V segment lost 5 bases and the J segment 3 bases; nucleotides outside the gene matches: 7. Germline V gene lookup returns CDR1 SQVTM and CDR2 ANQGSEA. Written as DNA, the CDR3 is TGCAGCGTTTACTCGGGACAGGGTGACACTGAAGCTTTCTTT. This codes for CSVYSGQGDTEAFF.

This clone was seen once. This rearrangement joins TRBV6-5 to TRBJ1-2; no reliable D call. CDR3 size: 11 residues. Per the germline V gene, CDR1 is MNHEY and CDR2 is SVGAGI. Trimming pared 6 bases from V and 4 bases from J, leaving 6 bases between. The CDR3 spells CASRGIYGYTF. The CDR3 DNA sequence: TGTGCCAGCAGGGGCATCTATGGCTACACCTTC.